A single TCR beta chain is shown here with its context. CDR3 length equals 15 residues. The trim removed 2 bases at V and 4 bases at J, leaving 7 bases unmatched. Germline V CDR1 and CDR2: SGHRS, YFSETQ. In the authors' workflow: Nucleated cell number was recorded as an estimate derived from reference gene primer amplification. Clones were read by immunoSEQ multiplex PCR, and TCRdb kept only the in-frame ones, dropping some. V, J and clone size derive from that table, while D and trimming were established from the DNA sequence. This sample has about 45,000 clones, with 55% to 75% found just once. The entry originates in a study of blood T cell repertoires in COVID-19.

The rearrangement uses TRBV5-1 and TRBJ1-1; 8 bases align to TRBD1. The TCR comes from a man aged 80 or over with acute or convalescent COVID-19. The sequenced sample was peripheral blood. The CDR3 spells CASSLQGVGGTEAFF. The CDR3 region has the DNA TGCGCCAGCAGCTTACAGGGGGTAGGCGGCACTGAAGCTTTCTTT. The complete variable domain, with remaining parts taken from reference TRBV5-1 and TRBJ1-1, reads KAGVTQTPRYLIKTRGQQVTLSCSPISGHRSVSWYQQTPGQGLQFLFEYFSETQRNKGNFPGRFSGRQFSNSRSEMNVSTLELGDSALYLCASSLQGVGGTEAFFGQGTRLTVV.